The T cell receptor beta chain described here comes from a study of T cell responses to AZD1222 COVID-19 vaccine. Whole-study findings and limits: Sampling that yielded the repertoires occurred only after the peak T cell response.

This clone has a single count. Its target is unknown. Per the germline V gene, CDR1 is MDHEN and CDR2 is SYDVKM. The CDR3 totals 13 residues. The V gene lost 5 bases and the J gene lost 2 bases, with 7 bases spanning the gap. Sequencing was performed with immunoSEQ multiplex PCR; in TCRdb, only in-frame clones are kept and a portion is missing. The table lists about 110,000 clones, about nine tenths of them singletons. The V call is TRBV28, the J call TRBJ1-5; D is unresolved. The receptor was derived from an adult in good health. This specimen was peripheral blood, taken on day 0 of AZD1222 vaccination. In nucleotides, the CDR3 is TGTGCCAGCAGTGGCAGAGGCAATCAGCCCCAGCATTTT. Translation: CASSGRGNQPQHF.